The 23 T cell receptor beta chains listed next were all sequenced from one sample in a study of Graves' ophthalmopathy and Graves' hyperthyroidism. RNA served as the template for amplifying TCR beta CDR3 regions. First-round RT-PCR with HTBI primers preceded a second-round multiplex PCR. TCRdb re-called the multiplex PCR reads with MiXCR, one entry per CDR3 protein. Of under 250,000 distinct CDR3 sequences listed, 29% are singletons. Sequenced: peripheral blood. These receptors were obtained from a man in his forties or fifties with Graves' ophthalmopathy.

This clonotype has at least ten counts. This chain connects TRBV5-1 to TRBJ2-2; 9 bases map to TRBD2. Trimming took 0 bases from V and 4 from J; bases not matched to a gene: 1. This CDR3 has 15 amino acids. Germline CDR1 reads SGHRS; CDR2 reads YFSETQ. CDR3 region: CASSLVTSGTGELFF. CDR3 DNA sequence: TGCGCCAGCAGCTTGGTGACTAGCGGCACCGGGGAGCTGTTTTTT.

In its sample, this clonotype was seen many times. The chain is built from TRBV28 and TRBJ2-7; D possibly corresponds to TRBD1 (5 bases). Trimming left V 5 bases short and J 4 bases short, with 9 bases between. Germline CDR1 and CDR2: MDHEN and SYDVKM. This CDR3 contains 12 residues. CDR3 sequence reads: CASSQQAYEQYF. The CDR3 region has the DNA TGTGCCAGCAGTCAACAGGCGTACGAGCAGTACTTC.

This clonotype was picked up many times. The genes are TRBV29-1 and TRBJ1-2, with 7 bases identical to TRBD1. The CDR3 loop spans 13 amino acids. Looked up from germline, CDR1 is SQVTM and CDR2 is ANQGSEA. V shed 5 bases, J shed 4 bases, and the junction held 7 bases outside the gene matches. CDR3 DNA: TGCAGCGTTCCTGGACAGGATCCCTATGGCTACACCTTC. This encodes CSVPGQDPYGYTF.

This clonotype was counted at least ten times. CDR3 DNA: TGTGCCAGCAGCCCGATACAGGGGAACACTGAAGCTTTCTTT. This sequence encodes CASSPIQGNTEAFF. The chain carries TRBV7-9 and TRBJ1-1; maybe TRBD1 (6 bases). Trimming pared 5 bases from V and 1 base from J, leaving 11 bases between. The CDR3 length is 14 residues. Germline V gene lookup returns CDR1 SEHNR and CDR2 FQNEAQ (reference sequence).

This clonotype was picked up many times. The chain is built from TRBV5-1 and TRBJ2-5; D ambiguous. The CDR3 extends over 15 amino acids. V lost 0 bases and J lost 2, with 11 bases in between. In germline, CDR1 is SGHRS, CDR2 YFSETQ. The CDR3 coding sequence is TGCGCCAGCAGCTTGGGCAACCAGCGTCAAGAGACCCAGTACTTC. Its protein is CASSLGNQRQETQYF. Full variable domain (remainder filled in from reference TRBV5-1 and TRBJ2-5): KAGVTQTPRYLIKTRGQQVTLSCSPISGHRSVSWYQQTPGQGLQFLFEYFSETQRNKGNFPGRFSGRQFSNSRSEMNVSTLELGDSALYLCASSLGNQRQETQYFGPGTRLLVL.

This chain uses TRBV28 with TRBJ2-2; 11 nucleotides align to TRBD1. Germline V gives CDR1 MDHEN, CDR2 SYDVKM. The CDR3 is 15 residues long. Unmatched junction bases numbered 5, after V lost 5 bases and J lost 6 bases. The CDR3 here is CASSLPGQGAGELFF. CDR3 sequence (DNA): TGTGCCAGCAGTCTGCCGGGACAGGGGGCCGGGGAGCTGTTTTTT. The full variable domain, with the rest looked up from reference TRBV28 and TRBJ2-2, is DVKVTQSSRYLVKRTGEKVFLECVQDMDHENMFWYRQDPGLGLRLIYFSYDVKMKEKGDIPEGYSVSREKKERFSLILESASTNQTSMYLCASSLPGQGAGELFFGEGSRLTVL.

This clonotype was recorded many times. The genes are TRBV6-1 and TRBJ2-7; D is possibly TRBD1 or TRBD2 (5 bases each). V was pared by 8 bases and J by 3 bases, with 17 bases between. The CDR3 is 14 residues long. CDR1 is MNHNS, CDR2 SASEGT, per germline. DNA of the CDR3: TGTGCCAGCCTCCACGGGGCAGGAGTCTACGAGCAGTACTTC. Translation: CASLHGAGVYEQYF.

This clonotype was observed many times. The CDR3 loop is CATSDFRINYGYTF. The CDR3 DNA reads as TGTGCCACCAGTGATTTTAGGATTAACTATGGCTACACCTTC. The chain employs TRBV24-1 and TRBJ1-2; the D is unclear. The CDR3 contains 14 residues. V gave up 1 base and J gave up 1 base, with 6 bases separating them. Per germline, CDR1 KGHDR and CDR2 SFDVKD.

This clonotype was counted many times. The V and J genes are TRBV6-1 and TRBJ2-7; unclear D gene. Per the germline V gene, CDR1 is MNHNS and CDR2 is SASEGT. With 6 bases removed from V and 4 bases from J, the gap between germline ends came to 13 bases. This CDR3 has 13 residues. The DNA for the CDR3 is TGTGCCAGCAGACAAGGAACTGGATACGAGCAGTACTTC. Protein: CASRQGTGYEQYF.

This clonotype was seen ten or more times. This rearrangement joins TRBV11-2 to TRBJ2-7; 8 nucleotides agree with TRBD2. CDR1 and CDR2 (germline): SGHAT, FQNNGV. The V gene end was trimmed by 1 base and the J gene end by 6 bases; junction bases not matched to a gene: 8. The CDR3 length is 15 residues. The CDR3 reads CASSLGPGGSSEQYF. The CDR3 DNA follows: TGTGCCAGCAGCTTAGGTCCGGGAGGGTCTTCCGAGCAGTACTTC. Based on the CDR3 plus reference TRBV11-2 and TRBJ2-7, the full variable domain is EAGVAQSPRYKIIEKRQSVAFWCNPISGHATLYWYQQILGQGPKLLIQFQNNGVVDDSQLPKDRFSAERLKGVDSTLKIQPAKLEDSAVYLCASSLGPGGSSEQYFGPGTRLTVT.

This chain connects TRBV28 to TRBJ2-5, with D maybe TRBD1 (6 bases). The V end lost 8 bases, the J end lost 3 bases, and 25 bases lay between the germline ends. The CDR3 runs to 17 residues. Germline CDR1 reads MDHEN; CDR2 reads SYDVKM. The CDR3 coding sequence is TGTGCCAGCCACGAGCCACGTACAGGGCCGGCTAAAGAGACCCAGTACTTC. This encodes CASHEPRTGPAKETQYF.

This clonotype was recorded only once. The chain recombines TRBV12-3 or TRBV12-4 with TRBJ1-1; D is unclear. Trimming took 4 bases from V and 9 from J, leaving 12 bases between them. CDR3 length: 12 amino acids. The CDR3 protein is CASSSNSEQAFF. CDR3 coding DNA: TGTGCCAGCAGTTCTAACAGTGAACAAGCTTTCTTT.

This clonotype was recorded many times. V usage is TRBV29-1 and J usage is TRBJ1-1; D is ambiguous. Germline V gives CDR1 SQVTM, CDR2 ANQGSEA. V lost 1 base, J lost 0 bases, and 21 bases lay in between. The CDR3 sequence is 18 residues long. CDR3 protein: CSVEVRTVVAGMNTEAFF. As DNA, the CDR3 is TGCAGCGTTGAAGTTAGGACGGTCGTCGCGGGGATGAACACTGAAGCTTTCTTT.

The V gene is TRBV6-1, the J gene TRBJ2-7; maybe TRBD2 (5 bases). Germline lookup yields CDR1 MNHNS and CDR2 SASEGT. The CDR3 covers 13 residues. Trimming left V 1 base short and J 6 bases short, with 10 bases between. For the CDR3, the DNA is TGTGCCAGCAGTGAAGGGGGAGTGGGCGAGCAGTACTTC. Translation gives CASSEGGVGEQYF.

To note about this clonotype: Since the CDR3 does not end with the conserved phenylalanine or tryptophan, this likely comes from a read error. The chain joins TRBV25-1 to TRBJ2-7; no reliable D call. The CDR3 totals 11 residues. CDR1 and CDR2 from the germline V gene are MGHDK and SYGVNS. The V end was cut by 7 bases, the J end by 6 bases, with 10 bases between. The CDR3 bases are TGTGCCAGCATCAACGGTCCCGAGCAGTACCTC. The encoded protein is CASINGPEQYL.

The chain employs TRBV28 and TRBJ2-7; tentatively, D is TRBD1 or TRBD2 (5 bases each). The CDR3 sequence is 14 residues long. V was shortened by 5 bases and J by 2 bases, with 13 bases between the two germline ends. Germline V gene lookup returns CDR1 MDHEN and CDR2 SYDVKM. For the CDR3, the DNA is TGTGCCAGCAGTCTACATGGGGACGCCTACGAGCAGTACTTC. Translation gives CASSLHGDAYEQYF. Full variable domain (remainder filled in from reference TRBV28 and TRBJ2-7): DVKVTQSSRYLVKRTGEKVFLECVQDMDHENMFWYRQDPGLGLRLIYFSYDVKMKEKGDIPEGYSVSREKKERFSLILESASTNQTSMYLCASSLHGDAYEQYFGPGTRLTVT.

This clonotype has just a few counts. The chain carries TRBV28 and TRBJ1-1; TRBD1 agrees at 8 bases. The CDR3 is 11 amino acids. CDR1 MDHEN and CDR2 SYDVKM come from the germline V gene. J gave up 10 bases and V 2 bases, and 0 bases lay outside the gene matches. CDR3 protein: CASSLQGAAFF. CDR3 bases: TGTGCCAGCAGTTTACAGGGGGCAGCTTTCTTT.

The rearrangement uses TRBV28 and TRBJ1-6, with TRBD1 as a possible D gene (5 bases). The CDR3 loop spans 14 amino acids. The germline CDR1 and CDR2 sequences are MDHEN and SYDVKM. Trimming removed 3 bases from V and 7 bases from J, with 10 bases in between. The CDR3 loop reads CASSLGVGNSPLHF. For the CDR3, the DNA is TGTGCCAGCAGTTTGGGGGTGGGGAATTCACCCCTCCACTTT.

This clonotype has a count of ten or more. The gene calls are TRBV6-2 or TRBV6-3 and TRBJ2-2; no definite D call. The CDR3 is made up of 14 amino acids. V was trimmed by 2 bases and J by 1 base, leaving 5 bases between them. Germline V gives CDR1 MNHEY, CDR2 SVGEGT. CDR3 sequence: CASSYRQNTGELFF. The DNA of the CDR3 is TGTGCCAGCAGTTACCGGCAGAACACCGGGGAGCTGTTTTTT.

In its sample, this clonotype was seen many times. This chain joins TRBV5-6 and TRBJ2-7; 7 nucleotides align to TRBD2. Germline V gene sequence: CDR1 SGHDT, CDR2 YYEEEE. The CDR3 runs to 15 residues. Losses at the gene ends were 1 base for V and 3 bases for J; bases not matched to a gene: 7. CDR3 in amino acids: CASSLYGGGNYEQYF. CDR3 nucleotides: TGTGCCAGCAGCTTGTACGGGGGAGGGAACTACGAGCAGTACTTC. Based on the CDR3 plus reference TRBV5-6 and TRBJ2-7, the full variable domain is DAGVTQSPTHLIKTRGQQVTLRCSPKSGHDTVSWYQQALGQGPQFIFQYYEEEERQRGNFPDRFSGHQFPNYSSELNVNALLLGDSALYLCASSLYGGGNYEQYFGPGTRLTVT.

This clonotype showed up many times. The rearrangement joins TRBV12-3 or TRBV12-4 to TRBJ2-7, with D unresolved. The CDR3 length is 12 residues. V was shortened by 11 bases and J by 2 bases, with 13 bases between the two germline ends. The CDR3 here is CAGDWAPYEQYF. The CDR3 DNA sequence: TGTGCCGGAGACTGGGCACCCTACGAGCAGTACTTC.

The V gene is TRBV7-2, the J gene TRBJ1-3; D not resolved. Per the germline V gene, CDR1 is SGHTA and CDR2 is FQGNSA. The CDR3 covers 13 residues. V gave up 5 bases and J gave up 5 bases, with 10 bases separating them. CDR3 loop: CASSDQARNTIYF. CDR3 in DNA: TGTGCCAGCAGCGACCAGGCGAGAAACACCATATATTTT.

V and J are TRBV6-1 and TRBJ2-7; D not certain. Germline loops: CDR1 MNHNS, CDR2 SASEGT. The length of the CDR3 is 15 residues. V gave up 5 bases and J gave up 4 bases, with 18 bases separating them. CDR3 nucleotides: TGTGCCAGCAGTCCGTGGATGGGATTAGGATACGAGCAGTACTTC. Amino acid sequence: CASSPWMGLGYEQYF.